This TCR beta chain was found in a study of cytomegalovirus exposure and HLA in healthy donors. The table came from immunoSEQ multiplex PCR; TCRdb's copy has only in-frame clones and leaves some out. Of 250,000 to 300,000 clones in the sample, approximately 86% were seen once. As concerns this clone: Its antigen is not identified.

The donors were part of the 120-subject validation cohort, which stood apart from the roughly 730-subject first cohort. J was trimmed by 3 bases and V by 4 bases; bases with no gene match: 2. The CDR3 has 13 residues. Germline V gives CDR1 SGHNT, CDR2 YYREEE (reference sequence). Overall study results and limits: Among TCR sequences, most were rare, though some public TCRs appeared in many donors. The tendency of first-cohort TCR clusters to co-occur in the 90 to 150 validation repertoires was the finding of a later analysis.

Specimen: PBMCs. The genes are TRBV5-4 and TRBJ1-2; TRBD1 matches at 8 bases. This clonotype was sampled from a woman aged 18-30 years in good health and CMV-seronegative. The CDR3: CASSPDRDYGYTF. The CDR3 DNA sequence: TGTGCCAGCAGCCCGGACAGGGACTATGGCTACACCTTC.